This entry lists 30 T cell receptor beta chains sequenced from one sample in a study of blood T cell repertoires in COVID-19. Data came from immunoSEQ multiplex PCR; TCRdb stores just in-frame clones and leaves some out. The table records about 200,000 clones, 70% to 90% of them present only once. Sequenced: PBMCs or T cells enriched from blood (not recorded which). Receptor source: a woman in her late teens or twenties who had recovered from COVID-19.

The J gene is TRBJ2-2, the V gene TRBV18; D may be TRBD1 (6 bases). V lost 3 bases and J 0 bases, leaving 14 bases between the germline ends. The CDR3 runs 17 residues. Germline V gene data show CDR1 as KGHSH and CDR2 as LQKENI. CDR3 amino acids: CASSPGYGTPNTGELFF. CDR3 sequence (DNA): TGTGCCAGCTCACCGGGCTACGGGACACCGAACACCGGGGAGCTGTTTTTT.

V and J are TRBV7-9 and TRBJ1-1; D is possibly TRBD1 (6 bases). V lost 2 bases to trimming and J lost 8 bases, with 6 bases between them. Germline values: CDR1 SEHNR, CDR2 FQNEAQ (reference sequence). The CDR3 contains 11 residues. The DNA for the CDR3 is TGTGCCAGCAGCTTAAGGGGGGAAGCTTTCTTT. This gives the protein CASSLRGEAFF.

The chain recombines TRBV7-9 with TRBJ1-2; tentative D call: TRBD1 (5 bases). Deletions cut 5 bases from V and 4 bases from J, with 11 bases between. CDR1 and CDR2 (germline): SEHNR, FQNEAQ (reference sequence). The CDR3 consists of 13 residues. CDR3 amino acids: CASSAGIVYGYTF. The CDR3 bases are TGTGCCAGCAGCGCAGGGATAGTCTATGGCTACACCTTC.

Notes on this clone: One end of the junction varies from germline; a read error may be responsible. The V call is TRBV28, the J call TRBJ1-5; D might be TRBD1 (6 bases). The CDR3 runs to 13 residues. The germline V gene encodes CDR1 MDHEN and CDR2 SYDVKM. Here the CDR3 reads CASSRTAVQRQHF. Here the CDR3 DNA reads TGTGCCAGCAGCAGGACAGCAGTTCAGCGCCAGCATTTT.

The chain carries TRBV27 and TRBJ1-1; no clear D. Trimming shortened V by 2 bases and J by 1 base, and 8 bases separated the two germline ends. This CDR3 contains 14 residues. Per the germline V gene, CDR1 is MNHEY and CDR2 is SMNVEV (reference sequence). The CDR3: CASSLARRNTEAFF. Here the CDR3 DNA reads TGTGCCAGCAGTTTAGCGCGGCGGAACACTGAAGCTTTCTTT.

This rearrangement joins TRBV4-1 to TRBJ2-1; possibly TRBD1 for D (5 bases). This CDR3 contains 13 residues. Between the trimmed V and J ends, which lost 0 bases and 10 bases, there was a span of 10 bases. Germline V gene lookup returns CDR1 MGHRA and CDR2 YSYEKL. CDR3 residues: CASSQEPGKEQFF. The CDR3 DNA sequence: TGCGCCAGCAGCCAAGAGCCAGGGAAGGAGCAGTTCTTC.

The gene calls are TRBV27 and TRBJ2-6; tentative D call: TRBD1 (6 bases). The germline V and J ends were trimmed by 3 bases and 3 bases, with 9 bases remaining between them. The CDR3 contains 15 residues. In germline, CDR1 is MNHEY, CDR2 SMNVEV (reference sequence). The chain's CDR3 is CASSLRGYGANVLTF. In nucleotides, the CDR3 is TGTGCCAGCAGTTTGAGGGGGTATGGGGCCAACGTCCTGACTTTC. Based on the CDR3 plus reference TRBV27 and TRBJ2-6, the full variable domain is EAQVTQNPRYLITVTGKKLTVTCSQNMNHEYMSWYRQDPGLGLRQIYYSMNVEVTDKGDVPEGYKVSRKEKRNFPLILESPSPNQTSLYFCASSLRGYGANVLTFGAGSRLTVL.

This clone was recorded a few times. The chain recombines TRBV10-3 with TRBJ1-3; D might be TRBD1 (5 bases). Deletions cut 8 bases from V and 2 bases from J, with 16 bases between. CDR1 and CDR2 (germline): ENHRY, SYGVKD. The CDR3 runs 15 residues. CDR3: CAIGGTGPPGNTIYF. CDR3 nucleotides: TGTGCCATCGGGGGGACGGGGCCCCCTGGAAACACCATATATTTT.

The chain combines TRBV6-4 with TRBJ2-3; D is perhaps TRBD1 (5 bases). Germline V gene sequence: CDR1 MRHNA, CDR2 SNTAGT. This CDR3 is 13 amino acids long. Trimming removed 0 bases at V and 8 bases at J, with 9 bases between. The CDR3 loop reads CASSDSGVTTQYF. The CDR3 bases are TGTGCCAGCAGTGACTCAGGGGTAACTACGCAGTATTTT.

The gene calls are TRBV5-6 and TRBJ1-2; 7 positions agree with TRBD1. J was trimmed by 6 bases and V by 1 base; bases with no gene match: 3. The CDR3 covers 13 residues. Germline V lookup: CDR1 SGHDT, CDR2 YYEEEE. DNA for the CDR3: TGTGCCAGCAGCTTGAGACAGGGAGATGGCTACACCTTC. It translates to CASSLRQGDGYTF.

The chain joins TRBV24-1 to TRBJ2-5, with 12 positions matching TRBD1. From germline, CDR1 is KGHDR and CDR2 SFDVKD. CDR3 length: 17 amino acids. Germline trimming cut 2 bases from V and 3 bases from J; bases unmatched to any gene: 6. The CDR3 DNA reads TGTGCCACCAGTGATTATAGGGACAGGGGGCGAGAAGAGACCCAGTACTTC. Residues: CATSDYRDRGREETQYF.

The chain combines TRBV7-8 with TRBJ1-5; no reliable D call. This CDR3 spans 13 amino acids. CDR1 and CDR2 from the germline V gene are SGHVS and FQNEAQ. Trimming left V 1 base short and J 9 bases short, with 10 bases between. The CDR3 DNA reads TGTGCCAGCAGCTTAGAACAGACACGGCCCCAGCATTTT. Its protein is CASSLEQTRPQHF.

V and J are TRBV6-5 and TRBJ1-6, with 9 bases aligning to TRBD1. Germline-derived CDR1 and CDR2 are MNHEY and SVGAGI. The CDR3 length is 14 residues. The ends lost 4 bases at V and 5 bases at J; junction bases unmatched: 0. DNA of the CDR3: TGTGCCAGCAGTTGGACAGGGGATAATTCACCCCTCCACTTT. It translates to CASSWTGDNSPLHF.

This clone has only one observation. The chain recombines TRBV13 with TRBJ1-2, with D unclear. V lost 3 bases, J lost 4 bases, and 9 bases lay in between. The CDR3 loop spans 13 amino acids. Germline assignment: CDR1 PRHDT and CDR2 FYEKMQ (reference sequence). The CDR3 DNA is TGTGCCAGCAGCTTGGGGAGGAGCTATGGCTACACCTTC. Protein: CASSLGRSYGYTF.

V is TRBV14 and J is TRBJ1-1; D remains ambiguous. This CDR3 comprises 13 residues. The germline V and J ends were trimmed by 2 bases and 2 bases, with 6 bases remaining between them. Germline V gives CDR1 SGHDN, CDR2 FVKESK. The chain's CDR3 is CASSQTANTEAFF. CDR3 nucleotide sequence: TGTGCCAGCAGCCAAACAGCTAACACTGAAGCTTTCTTT.

The chain recombines TRBV7-9 with TRBJ2-3; D is unclear. V lost 9 bases to trimming and J lost 4 bases, with 8 bases between them. The CDR3 extends over 11 amino acids. Germline V gene sequence: CDR1 SEHNR, CDR2 FQNEAQ (reference sequence). This chain's CDR3 is CASPSPDTQYF. CDR3 DNA: TGTGCCAGTCCTTCTCCAGATACGCAGTATTTT.

CDR3 residues: CASSVRQYNEQFF. The CDR3 region has the DNA TGTGCCAGCAGCGTTCGACAGTACAATGAGCAGTTCTTC. V and J are TRBV9 and TRBJ2-1; tentative D call: TRBD1 (5 bases). V was trimmed by 2 bases and J by 4 bases, leaving 7 bases between them. From germline, CDR1 is SGDLS and CDR2 YYNGEE. The CDR3 loop spans 13 amino acids.

The chain has TRBV5-6 and TRBJ1-1; D is uncertain. V was cut by 4 bases and J by 3 bases, with 13 bases left in between. The CDR3 covers 14 residues. From germline, CDR1 is SGHDT and CDR2 YYEEEE. DNA for the CDR3: TGTGCCAGCAGCCCCGGGTGGAGGGACACTGAAGCTTTCTTT. This gives the protein CASSPGWRDTEAFF.

CDR3 loop: CASSWTGNGGGNTIYF. The CDR3 DNA sequence: TGCGCCAGCAGCTGGACAGGGAATGGTGGGGGAAACACCATATATTTT. The chain joins TRBV5-1 to TRBJ1-3; TRBD1 matches at 8 bases. The CDR3 has 16 amino acids. From germline, CDR1 is SGHRS and CDR2 YFSETQ. J was trimmed by 4 bases and V by 3 bases; bases with no gene match: 9.

This clone was observed a few times. The rearrangement uses TRBV11-2 and TRBJ2-2, with a possible D match to TRBD1 (6 bases). CDR1 SGHAT and CDR2 FQNNGV come from the germline V gene. The CDR3 contains 19 residues. V was pared by 1 base and J by 1 base, with 19 bases between. The chain's CDR3 is CASSLAVDNRVKNTGELFF. Here the CDR3 DNA reads TGTGCCAGCAGCTTAGCCGTCGATAACAGGGTGAAGAACACCGGGGAGCTGTTTTTT.

This chain links TRBV3-1 (or the pseudogene TRBV3-2) with TRBJ1-2; 8 bases map to TRBD1. J was trimmed by 5 bases and V by 2 bases; bases with no gene match: 10. Germline V CDR1 and CDR2: LGHDT, YNNKEL (reference sequence). The CDR3 totals 16 residues. The CDR3 nucleotides are TGTGCCAGCAGCCAATCAGGGGGCGCCTTAGGGTATGGCTACACCTTC. This sequence encodes CASSQSGGALGYGYTF.

The chain links TRBV28 to TRBJ2-6; D is perhaps TRBD2 (5 bases). V shed 5 bases and J shed 0 bases, with 14 bases lying between them. The CDR3 length is 17 residues. Germline V lookup: CDR1 MDHEN, CDR2 SYDVKM. CDR3 in amino acids: CASSAWELASGANVLTF. The CDR3 region has the DNA TGTGCCAGCAGTGCGTGGGAGCTGGCCTCTGGGGCCAACGTCCTGACTTTC.

The rearrangement joins TRBV30 to TRBJ1-5; D perhaps matches TRBD1 (5 bases). The germline V gene has CDR1 GTSNPN and CDR2 SVGIG (reference sequence). Trimming stripped 1 base from V and 5 bases from J, with 9 bases between. The CDR3 is made up of 13 amino acids. CDR3 protein: CAWSEGDDQPQHF. As DNA, the CDR3 is TGTGCCTGGAGTGAAGGGGATGATCAGCCCCAGCATTTT.

This clone was detected once. The J gene is TRBJ2-2, the V gene TRBV18; TRBD1 aligns across 10 bases. The V and J ends lost 3 bases and 4 bases, in that order; junction bases with no gene match: 5. The CDR3 spans 16 residues. Germline CDR1 is KGHSH and CDR2 is LQKENI. The CDR3 spells CASSPLDRGGTGELFF. CDR3 nucleotide sequence: TGTGCCAGCTCACCCCTGGACAGGGGGGGCACCGGGGAGCTGTTTTTT.

V is TRBV27 and J is TRBJ1-1; D gene unclear. CDR1 and CDR2 from the germline V gene are MNHEY and SMNVEV (reference sequence). Trimming left V 3 bases short and J 6 bases short, with 14 bases between. CDR3 length: 14 residues. The CDR3 DNA reads as TGTGCCAGCAGTTTTGTCGAGGGAAGCGCTGAAGCTTTCTTT. Amino acids: CASSFVEGSAEAFF.

CDR3 sequence: CASSSPQTGGIEAFF. CDR3 sequence (DNA): TGTGCCAGCAGTTCTCCCCAGACAGGGGGCATTGAAGCTTTCTTT. J is TRBJ1-1 and V is TRBV7-9; 10 bases agree with TRBD1. This CDR3 comprises 15 residues. V lost 6 bases to trimming and J lost 7 bases; unmatched junction nucleotides: 11. CDR1 and CDR2 from the germline V gene are SEHNR and FQNEAQ (reference sequence). The whole variable domain, filled in from reference TRBV7-9 and TRBJ1-1, reads DTGVSQNPRHKITKRGQNVTFRCDPISEHNRLYWYRQTLGQGPEFLTYFQNEAQLEKSRLLSDRFSAERPKGSFSTLEIQRTEQGDSAMYLCASSSPQTGGIEAFFGQGTRLTVV.

The J gene is TRBJ1-5, the V gene TRBV27; TRBD1 aligns across 9 bases. Germline V gene sequence: CDR1 MNHEY, CDR2 SMNVEV (reference sequence). The CDR3 length is 13 residues. V trimming: 10 bases; J trimming: 7 bases; junction bases outside the gene matches: 8. CDR3 region: CATGTGWRQPQHF. CDR3 sequence (DNA): TGTGCCACCGGGACAGGGTGGAGGCAGCCCCAGCATTTT.

The V and J genes are TRBV14 and TRBJ1-1; a possible D gene is TRBD1 (6 bases). This CDR3 is 16 amino acids long. Trimming took 7 bases from V and 0 from J, leaving 18 bases between them. From germline, CDR1 is SGHDN and CDR2 FVKESK. CDR3 residues: CASNARGAIMNTEAFF. CDR3 in DNA: TGTGCCAGCAACGCGCGGGGGGCGATAATGAACACTGAAGCTTTCTTT.

The chain carries TRBV11-2 and TRBJ2-3; 7 bases map to TRBD2. The germline gives CDR1 SGHAT, CDR2 FQNNGV. The CDR3 has 14 amino acids. Trimming removed 3 bases from V and 5 bases from J; junction bases left unmatched: 5. The CDR3 region is CASSFGGLIDTQYF. CDR3 coding DNA: TGTGCCAGCAGCTTCGGGGGACTAATAGATACGCAGTATTTT. The variable domain in full, completed from reference TRBV11-2 and TRBJ2-3, reads EAGVAQSPRYKIIEKRQSVAFWCNPISGHATLYWYQQILGQGPKLLIQFQNNGVVDDSQLPKDRFSAERLKGVDSTLKIQPAKLEDSAVYLCASSFGGLIDTQYFGPGTRLTVL.

The V call is TRBV5-1, the J call TRBJ2-7, with 10 bases matching TRBD1. Losses at the gene ends were 4 bases for V and 2 bases for J; bases not matched to a gene: 3. The length of the CDR3 is 14 residues. The V gene's germline CDR1 is SGHRS and CDR2 YFSETQ. The CDR3 is CASSRDRGTYEQYF. CDR3 nucleotides: TGCGCCAGCAGCAGGGACAGGGGAACCTACGAGCAGTACTTC.